This T cell receptor beta chain is from a study of beta chain features in type 1 diabetes. Study context: Sorted cell examination encompassed roughly 110,000,000 cells across all samples. Notes on the study in general: Among patients, naive, central memory and Treg TCRB repertoires appeared more similar than among healthy donors.

The germline gives CDR1 SGDLS, CDR2 YYNGEE. This CDR3 region has 16 residues. The V gene end was trimmed by 0 bases and the J gene end by 6 bases; junction bases not matched to a gene: 6. Expressed TCRB transcripts were sequenced because the isolated RNA had all been reverse transcribed beforehand. Assay used: immunoSEQ multiplex PCR; TCRdb lists only in-frame clones, some missing. The table includes around 300,000 clones, around 10% detected once. This clone was recorded a few times. The antigen remains unidentified. Sequenced: naive CD4+ T cells from blood. The chain carries TRBV9 and TRBJ2-1; TRBD2 aligns across 10 bases. The sequence was collected from a woman under 40 in good health. The CDR3 bases are TGTGCCAGCAGCGTAGGACTAGCGGGCTCCCGCAATGAGCAGTTCTTC. Protein sequence: CASSVGLAGSRNEQFF.